This T cell receptor (beta chain) was sequenced for a study of T cells in Graves' hyperthyroidism and ophthalmopathy. The study, taken as a whole, reports: Before onset, ophthalmopathy was predicted by the model a median about 6.2 months earlier.

This clonotype appeared a single time. Its antigen remains unidentified. Trimming cost V 6 bases and J 4 bases; bases outside gene matches: 5. Germline assignment: CDR1 SNHLY and CDR2 FYNNEI. The CDR3 runs 14 residues. Researchers took RNA transcripts and amplified the TCR beta CDR3 regions from them. Using the HTBI primer set, a first-round RT-PCR was run on the TCR CDR3. In TCRdb, the multiplex PCR reads were re-called with MiXCR into one record per CDR3 protein. The data contain about 640,000 distinct CDR3 sequences, about 45% of them singletons. The chain couples TRBV2 to TRBJ2-3; 9 bases align to TRBD1. The source is an adult man with Graves' disease, either hyperthyroidism or ophthalmopathy (not recorded which). Material: peripheral blood or thyroid tissue (not recorded which). The CDR3 nucleotides read TGTGCCAGCAGCCGGGACAGGGTAGCAGATACGCAGTATTTT. Protein sequence: CASSRDRVADTQYF.